Listed here are 10 T cell receptor beta chains from one sample, sequenced in a study of blood T cell repertoires in COVID-19. Only in-frame clones appear in the TCRdb table, and some are missing; sequencing was by immunoSEQ multiplex PCR. The data contain about 180,000 clones, 70% to 85% of them seen just once; the ten biggest clones take up 17%. Material for sequencing was PBMCs or T cells enriched from blood (not recorded which). Receptor source: a woman in her forties or fifties who had recovered from COVID-19.

The chain employs TRBV19 and TRBJ1-5, with D unresolved. The CDR3 covers 13 residues. V lost 5 bases and J 7 bases, leaving 12 bases between the germline ends. CDR1 is LNHDA, CDR2 SQIVND, per germline (reference sequence). Here the CDR3 reads CASSLYSTQPQHF. CDR3 DNA: TGTGCCAGTAGTCTCTACTCTACCCAGCCCCAGCATTTT.

The chain links TRBV6-2 or TRBV6-3 to TRBJ1-1, with unresolved D. The CDR3 totals 11 residues. Trimming pared 5 bases from V and 5 bases from J, leaving 6 bases between. Germline CDR1 reads MNHEY; CDR2 reads SVGEGT. CDR3 amino acids: CASSHGTEAFF. CDR3 nucleotide sequence: TGTGCCAGCAGTCACGGGACTGAAGCTTTCTTT.

This chain uses TRBV3-1 (or the pseudogene TRBV3-2) with TRBJ1-1, with D possibly being TRBD1 (6 bases). V was clipped by 1 base and J by 5 bases, with 20 bases between them. From germline, CDR1 is LGHDT and CDR2 YNNKEL (reference sequence). The CDR3 runs 17 residues. CDR3: CASSQVGQRFGVTEAFF. The CDR3, as DNA: TGTGCCAGCAGCCAAGTTGGACAGCGATTTGGGGTTACTGAAGCTTTCTTT.

The CDR3 DNA sequence: TGCAGCGCTAACGCGGGACTTAACTATGGCTACACCTTC. It codes for CSANAGLNYGYTF. The rearrangement uses TRBV29-1 and TRBJ1-2, with D perhaps matching TRBD1 (5 bases). V was clipped by 7 bases and J by 1 base, with 13 bases between them. This CDR3 region has 13 residues. CDR1 SQVTM and CDR2 ANQGSEA come from the germline V gene.

This chain joins TRBV3-1 (or the pseudogene TRBV3-2) and TRBJ1-1; 9 nucleotides agree with TRBD1. Germline lookup yields CDR1 LGHDT and CDR2 YNNKEL (reference sequence). V lost 8 bases and J lost 4; bases outside the gene matches: 2. CDR3 length: 12 amino acids. CDR3 protein: CASLGQGTEAFF. CDR3 nucleotides: TGTGCCAGCTTGGGACAGGGCACTGAAGCTTTCTTT.

V gene TRBV5-1 combines with J gene TRBJ2-7, with a tentative D call TRBD1 (5 bases). V was shortened by 4 bases and J by 6 bases, with 17 bases between the two germline ends. CDR1 and CDR2 from the germline V gene are SGHRS and YFSETQ. The CDR3 loop spans 14 amino acids. The CDR3 loop reads CASSLLQGLGEQYF. For the CDR3, the DNA is TGCGCCAGCAGCCTGCTGCAGGGTTTAGGCGAGCAGTACTTC.

This clone was seen only once. The chain joins TRBV3-1 (or the pseudogene TRBV3-2) to TRBJ2-7, with TRBD2 identical over 11 bases. The CDR3 spans 17 residues. Germline assignment: CDR1 LGHDT and CDR2 YNNKEL (reference sequence). The V and J ends lost 0 bases and 4 bases, in that order; junction bases with no gene match: 8. CDR3 coding DNA: TGTGCCAGCAGCCAAGACCTACTAGCGGGAGCAAGGTACGAGCAGTACTTC. This translates into CASSQDLLAGARYEQYF.

This chain connects TRBV12-3 or TRBV12-4 to TRBJ1-3, with D unresolved. The CDR3 sequence is 13 residues long. The V and J ends lost 3 bases and 0 bases respectively, with 3 bases between them. CDR3 loop: CASSFNSGNTIYF. The CDR3 coding sequence is TGTGCCAGCAGTTTTAACTCTGGAAACACCATATATTTT.

The chain couples TRBV4-1 to TRBJ2-3; D is possibly TRBD2 (5 bases). V shed 0 bases and J shed 0 bases, with 19 bases lying between them. This CDR3 region has 19 residues. CDR1 is MGHRA and CDR2 is YSYEKL in the germline V gene. The CDR3 region is CASSQERVGAELSTDTQYF. In DNA, the CDR3 is TGCGCCAGCAGCCAAGAACGAGTCGGAGCGGAACTCAGCACAGATACGCAGTATTTT.

V usage is TRBV4-3 and J usage is TRBJ1-2, with D maybe TRBD1 (6 bases). V was trimmed by 1 base and J by 0 bases, leaving 21 bases between them. This CDR3 contains 19 residues. Germline values: CDR1 LGHNA, CDR2 YSLEER. The CDR3 DNA follows: TGCGCCAGCAGCCAAGGTCTCCCTATTCACAGGGCATCTAACTATGGCTACACCTTC. This sequence encodes CASSQGLPIHRASNYGYTF.